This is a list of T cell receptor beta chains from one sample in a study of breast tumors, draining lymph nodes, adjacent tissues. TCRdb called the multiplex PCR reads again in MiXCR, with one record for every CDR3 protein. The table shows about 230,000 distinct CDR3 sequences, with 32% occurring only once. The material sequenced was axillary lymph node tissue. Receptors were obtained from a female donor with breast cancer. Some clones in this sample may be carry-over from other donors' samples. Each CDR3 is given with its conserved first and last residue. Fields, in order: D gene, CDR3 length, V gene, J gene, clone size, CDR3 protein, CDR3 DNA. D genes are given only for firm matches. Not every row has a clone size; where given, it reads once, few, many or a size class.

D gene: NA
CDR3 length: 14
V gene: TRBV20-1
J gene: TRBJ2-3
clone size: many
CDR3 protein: CSAFDSSSTDTQYF
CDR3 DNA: TGCAGTGCTTTTGACTCGTCAAGCACAGATACGCAGTATTTT

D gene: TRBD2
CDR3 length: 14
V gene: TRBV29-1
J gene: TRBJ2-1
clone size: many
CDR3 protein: CSVRKREAGNAQFF
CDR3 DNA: TGCAGCGTGCGGAAGCGGGAGGCTGGAAACGCGCAGTTCTTC

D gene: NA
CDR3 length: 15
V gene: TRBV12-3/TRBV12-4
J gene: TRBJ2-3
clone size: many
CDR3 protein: CASSLGGASTDTQYF
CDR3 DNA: TGTGCCAGCAGTTTGGGTGGCGCGAGCACAGATACGCAGTATTTT

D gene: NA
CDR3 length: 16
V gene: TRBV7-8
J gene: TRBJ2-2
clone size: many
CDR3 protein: CASSGTVAGYTGELFF
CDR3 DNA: TGTGCCAGCAGCGGGACGGTGGCGGGATACACCGGGGAGCTGTTTTTT

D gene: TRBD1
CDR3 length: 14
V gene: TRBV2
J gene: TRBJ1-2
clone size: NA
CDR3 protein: CASSDGQGAQGYTF
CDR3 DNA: TGTGCCAGCAGTGATGGGCAGGGGGCGCAAGGCTACACCTTC

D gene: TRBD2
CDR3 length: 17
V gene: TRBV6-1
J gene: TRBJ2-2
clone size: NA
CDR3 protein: CASSEGPSGRSTGELFF
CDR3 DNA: TGTGCCAGCAGTGAAGGGCCTAGCGGGAGAAGCACCGGGGAGCTGTTTTTT

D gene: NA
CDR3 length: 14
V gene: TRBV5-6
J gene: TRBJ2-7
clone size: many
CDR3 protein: CASSLAGKTYEQYF
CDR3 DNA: TGTGCCAGCAGCTTGGCCGGGAAGACCTACGAGCAGTACTTC

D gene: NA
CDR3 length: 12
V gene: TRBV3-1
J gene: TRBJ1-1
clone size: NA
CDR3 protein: CASSPLGSEAFF
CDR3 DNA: TGTGCCAGCAGCCCCCTGGGGTCGGAGGCTTTCTTT

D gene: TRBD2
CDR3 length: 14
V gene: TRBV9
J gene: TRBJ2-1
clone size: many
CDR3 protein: CASSLLAGDNEQFF
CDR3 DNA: TGTGCCAGCAGCCTCCTAGCGGGGGACAATGAGCAGTTCTTC

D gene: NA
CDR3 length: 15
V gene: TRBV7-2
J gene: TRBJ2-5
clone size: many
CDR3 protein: CASSITGRSQETQYF
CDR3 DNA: TGTGCCAGCAGCATCACCGGACGGAGCCAAGAGACCCAGTACTTC

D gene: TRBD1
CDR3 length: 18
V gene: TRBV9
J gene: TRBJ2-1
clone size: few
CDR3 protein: CASSVPGGDSGSYNEQFF
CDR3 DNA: TGTGCCAGCAGCGTTCCAGGGGGCGATTCGGGCTCCTACAATGAGCAGTTCTTC

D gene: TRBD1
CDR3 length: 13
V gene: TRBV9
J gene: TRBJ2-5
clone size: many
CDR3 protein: CASSVQGEETQYF
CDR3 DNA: TGTGCCAGCAGCGTACAGGGGGAAGAGACCCAGTACTTC

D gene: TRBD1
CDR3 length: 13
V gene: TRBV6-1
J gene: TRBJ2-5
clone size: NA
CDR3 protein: CAGSNRGPETQYF
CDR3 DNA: TGTGCCGGCAGTAACAGGGGGCCGGAGACCCAGTACTTC

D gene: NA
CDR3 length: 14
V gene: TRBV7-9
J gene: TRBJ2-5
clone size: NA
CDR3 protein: CASSLGQGLETQYF
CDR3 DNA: TGTGCCAGCAGCTTAGGTCAGGGGTTGGAGACCCAGTACTTC

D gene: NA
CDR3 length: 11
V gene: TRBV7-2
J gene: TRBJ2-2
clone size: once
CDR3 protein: CASAPPGELFF
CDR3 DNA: TGTGCCAGCGCCCCCCCCGGGGAGCTGTTTTTT

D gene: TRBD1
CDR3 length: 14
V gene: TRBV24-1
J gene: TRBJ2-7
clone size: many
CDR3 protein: CATSAGTGIHEQYF
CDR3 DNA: TGTGCCACCAGTGCCGGGACAGGGATCCACGAGCAGTACTTC

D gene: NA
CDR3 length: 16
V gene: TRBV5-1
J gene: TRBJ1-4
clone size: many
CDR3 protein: CASSLGQVLTNEKLFF
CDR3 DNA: TGCGCCAGCAGCTTGGGACAGGTTCTAACTAATGAAAAACTGTTTTTT

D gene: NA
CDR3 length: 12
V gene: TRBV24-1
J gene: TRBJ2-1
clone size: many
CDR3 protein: CATGRSYNEQFF
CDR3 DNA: TGTGCCACGGGCCGATCCTACAATGAGCAGTTCTTC

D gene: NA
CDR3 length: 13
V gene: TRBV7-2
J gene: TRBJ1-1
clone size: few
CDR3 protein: CASSSRGWTEAFF
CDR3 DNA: TGTGCCAGCAGCTCCAGGGGTTGGACTGAAGCTTTCTTT

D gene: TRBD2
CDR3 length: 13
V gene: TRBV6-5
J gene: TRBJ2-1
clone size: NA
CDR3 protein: CASRGRRNNEQFF
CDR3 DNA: TGTGCCTCACGCGGGAGGAGAAACAATGAGCAGTTCTTC

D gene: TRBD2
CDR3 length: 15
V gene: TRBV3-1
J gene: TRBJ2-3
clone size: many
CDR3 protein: CASSGGSGRTDTQYF
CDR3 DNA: TGTGCCAGCAGCGGGGGTAGCGGGAGAACAGATACGCAGTATTTT

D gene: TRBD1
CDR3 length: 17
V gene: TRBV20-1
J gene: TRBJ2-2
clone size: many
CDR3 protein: CSARMSAGQGNAGELFF
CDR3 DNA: TGCAGTGCTAGAATGTCGGCGGGACAGGGTAATGCCGGGGAGCTGTTTTTT

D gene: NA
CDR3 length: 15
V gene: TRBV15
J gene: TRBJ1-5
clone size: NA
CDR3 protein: CATSSLGAGNQPQHF
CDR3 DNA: TGTGCCACCAGCAGCTTGGGGGCCGGCAATCAGCCCCAGCATTTT

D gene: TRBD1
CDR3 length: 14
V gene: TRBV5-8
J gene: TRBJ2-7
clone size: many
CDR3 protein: CASSWTGGPYEQYF
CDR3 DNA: TGTGCCAGCAGCTGGACAGGGGGCCCCTACGAGCAGTACTTC

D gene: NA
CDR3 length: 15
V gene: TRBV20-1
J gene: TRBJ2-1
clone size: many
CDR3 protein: CSAIQSGLFYNEQFF
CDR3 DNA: TGCAGTGCTATTCAGAGCGGCCTCTTTTACAATGAGCAGTTCTTC

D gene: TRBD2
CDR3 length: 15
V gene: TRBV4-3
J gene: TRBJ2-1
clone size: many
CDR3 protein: CASSQVTSGRNEQFF
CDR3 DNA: TGCGCCAGCAGCCAAGTTACTAGCGGGAGGAATGAGCAGTTCTTC

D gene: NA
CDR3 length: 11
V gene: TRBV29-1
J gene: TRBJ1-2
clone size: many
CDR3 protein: CSVGRVDGYTF
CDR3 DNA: TGCAGCGTTGGGCGTGTCGATGGCTACACCTTC

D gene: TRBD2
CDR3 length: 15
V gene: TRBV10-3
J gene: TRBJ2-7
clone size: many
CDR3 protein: CAISDAAGASYEQYF
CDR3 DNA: TGTGCCATCAGTGATGCAGCGGGAGCCTCCTACGAGCAGTACTTC

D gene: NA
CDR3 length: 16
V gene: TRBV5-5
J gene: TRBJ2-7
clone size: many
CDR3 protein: CASSLGGPGVLGEQYF
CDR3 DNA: TGTGCCAGCAGCTTGGGGGGGCCAGGGGTATTGGGCGAGCAGTACTTC

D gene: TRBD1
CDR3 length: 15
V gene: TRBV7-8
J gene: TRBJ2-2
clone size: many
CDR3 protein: CASSSRTGAAGELFF
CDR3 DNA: TGTGCCAGCAGCTCCCGGACAGGGGCCGCCGGGGAGCTGTTTTTT

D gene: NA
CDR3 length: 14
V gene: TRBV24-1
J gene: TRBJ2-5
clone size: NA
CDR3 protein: CATSALRRAETQYF
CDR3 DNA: TGTGCCACCAGTGCTCTCCGGAGGGCGGAGACCCAGTACTTC

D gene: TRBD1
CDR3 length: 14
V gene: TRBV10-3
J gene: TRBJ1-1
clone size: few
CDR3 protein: CAISDPTGRAEAFF
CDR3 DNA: TGTGCCATCAGTGACCCGACAGGGAGGGCTGAAGCTTTCTTT

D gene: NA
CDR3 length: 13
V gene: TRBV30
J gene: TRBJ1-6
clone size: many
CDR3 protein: CAWRQGMASPLHF
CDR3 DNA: TGTGCCTGGAGGCAGGGGATGGCTTCACCCCTCCACTTT

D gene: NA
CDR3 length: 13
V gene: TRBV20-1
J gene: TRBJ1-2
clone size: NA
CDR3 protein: CSAREIGSYGYTF
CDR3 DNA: TGCAGTGCTAGGGAAATAGGCAGCTATGGCTACACCTTC

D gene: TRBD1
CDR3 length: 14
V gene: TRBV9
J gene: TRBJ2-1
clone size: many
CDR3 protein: CASSVGDRENEQFF
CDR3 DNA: TGTGCCAGCAGCGTGGGGGACAGGGAAAATGAGCAGTTCTTC

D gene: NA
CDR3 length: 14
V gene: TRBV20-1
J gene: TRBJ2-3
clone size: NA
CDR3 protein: CSASRTVSYNEQYF
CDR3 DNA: TGCAGTGCTAGTCGGACCGTCTCCTACAATGAGCAGTATTTT

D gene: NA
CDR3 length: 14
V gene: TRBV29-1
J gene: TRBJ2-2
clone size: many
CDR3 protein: CSVDTGINTGELFF
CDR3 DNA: TGCAGCGTTGATACTGGGATCAACACCGGGGAGCTGTTTTTT

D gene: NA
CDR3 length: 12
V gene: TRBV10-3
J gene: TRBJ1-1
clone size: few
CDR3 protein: CAISDWNTEAFF
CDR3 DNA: TGTGCCATCAGTGACTGGAACACTGAAGCTTTCTTT

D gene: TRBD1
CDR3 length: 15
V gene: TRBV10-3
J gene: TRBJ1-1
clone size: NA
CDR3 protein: CAISERQGATTEAFF
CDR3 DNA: TGTGCCATCAGTGAGAGACAGGGGGCTACGACTGAAGCTTTCTTT

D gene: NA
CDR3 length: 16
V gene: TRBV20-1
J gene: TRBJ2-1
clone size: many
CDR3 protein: CSAGDSARPLDNEQFF
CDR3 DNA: TGCAGTGCCGGAGACTCGGCTAGACCGCTGGACAATGAGCAGTTCTTC

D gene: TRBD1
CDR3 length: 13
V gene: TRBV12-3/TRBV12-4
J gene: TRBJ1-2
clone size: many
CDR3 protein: CASSFDRDYGYTF
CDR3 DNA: TGTGCCAGCAGCTTTGACAGGGACTATGGCTACACCTTC

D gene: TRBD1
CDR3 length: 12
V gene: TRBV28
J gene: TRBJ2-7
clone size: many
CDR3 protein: CASTTGSYEQYF
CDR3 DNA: TGTGCCAGCACGACAGGGTCCTACGAGCAGTACTTC

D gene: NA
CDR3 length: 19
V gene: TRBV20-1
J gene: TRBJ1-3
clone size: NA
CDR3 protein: CSASKAGGGRTLSGNTIYF
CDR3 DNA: TGCAGTGCTAGTAAGGCGGGTGGGGGCCGTACCCTCTCTGGAAACACCATATATTTT

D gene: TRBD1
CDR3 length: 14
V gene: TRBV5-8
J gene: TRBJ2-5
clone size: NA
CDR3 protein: CASSSSDREETQYF
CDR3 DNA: TGTGCCAGCAGCTCCTCGGACAGGGAAGAGACCCAGTACTTC

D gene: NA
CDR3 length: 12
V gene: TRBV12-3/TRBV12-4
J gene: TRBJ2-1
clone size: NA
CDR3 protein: CASSWSSSQQFF
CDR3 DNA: TGTGCCAGCAGTTGGAGCTCCAGCCAGCAGTTCTTC

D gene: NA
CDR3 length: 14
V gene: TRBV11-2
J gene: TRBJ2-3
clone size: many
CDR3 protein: CASSPSRGTDTQYF
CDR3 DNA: TGTGCCAGCAGTCCAAGCCGGGGGACAGATACGCAGTATTTT

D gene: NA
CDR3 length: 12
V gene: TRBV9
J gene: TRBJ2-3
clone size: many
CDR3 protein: CASSHHPDTQYF
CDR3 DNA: TGTGCCAGCAGCCACCATCCAGATACGCAGTATTTT

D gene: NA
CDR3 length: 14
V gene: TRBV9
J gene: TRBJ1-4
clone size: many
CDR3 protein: CASSRGQTNEKLFF
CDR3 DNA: TGTGCCAGCAGTCGAGGGCAAACTAATGAAAAACTGTTTTTT

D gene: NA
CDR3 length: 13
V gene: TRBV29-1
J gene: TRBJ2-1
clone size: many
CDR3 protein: CSVEEWLINEQFF
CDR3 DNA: TGCAGCGTTGAAGAATGGCTTATTAATGAGCAGTTCTTC

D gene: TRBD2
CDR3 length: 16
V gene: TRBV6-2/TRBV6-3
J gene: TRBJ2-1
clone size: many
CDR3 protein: CASRPSMGLGPNEQFF
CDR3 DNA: TGTGCCAGCCGACCTTCCATGGGACTAGGGCCTAATGAGCAGTTCTTC

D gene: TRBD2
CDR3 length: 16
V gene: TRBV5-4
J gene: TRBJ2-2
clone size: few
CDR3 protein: CASSLGLAASRGELFF
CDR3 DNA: TGTGCCAGCAGCTTGGGACTAGCAGCTTCTAGGGGGGAGCTGTTTTTT

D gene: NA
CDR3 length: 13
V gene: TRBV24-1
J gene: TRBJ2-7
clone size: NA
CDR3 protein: CATSRGFACEQYF
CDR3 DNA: TGTGCCACCAGCCGGGGCTTCGCCTGCGAGCAGTACTTC

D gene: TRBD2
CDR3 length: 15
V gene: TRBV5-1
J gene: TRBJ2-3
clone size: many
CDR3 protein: CASSTSGRHTDTQYF
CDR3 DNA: TGCGCCAGCAGCACTAGCGGGAGGCACACAGATACGCAGTATTTT